What follows are 12 T cell receptor beta chains derived from one specimen sequenced in a study of blood T cell repertoires in COVID-19. Using immunoSEQ multiplex PCR, the repertoire was profiled, and TCRdb retains in-frame clones only, with some absent. This sample has about 360,000 clones, with roughly 87% found just once. The specimen was PBMCs or T cells enriched from blood (not recorded which). All receptors derive from a woman between 35 and 50 years old with acute COVID-19.

As DNA, the CDR3 is TGCGCCAGCAGCCAAGACAGTACGGGCTACACCTTC. Translated: CASSQDSTGYTF. J is TRBJ1-2 and V is TRBV4-1; D ambiguous. Germline values: CDR1 MGHRA, CDR2 YSYEKL. The CDR3 contains 12 residues. V was clipped by 0 bases and J by 8 bases, with 7 bases between them.

J is TRBJ1-5 and V is TRBV30, with 7 nucleotides matching TRBD1. In germline, CDR1 is GTSNPN, CDR2 SVGIG (reference sequence). There are 14 residues in the CDR3. V lost 5 bases, J lost 3 bases, and 7 bases stayed unmatched. The chain's CDR3 is CAWGLGQHNQPQHF. DNA for the CDR3: TGTGCCTGGGGTTTGGGACAGCACAATCAGCCCCAGCATTTT.

This clone occurred once. This chain links TRBV10-3 with TRBJ1-1; D is uncertain. Trimming removed 8 bases from V and 0 bases from J, with 10 bases in between. The CDR3 runs 13 residues. The germline CDR1 and CDR2 sequences are ENHRY and SYGVKD. The CDR3 loop is CAIAGALNTEAFF. In nucleotides, the CDR3 is TGTGCCATCGCCGGAGCACTGAACACTGAAGCTTTCTTT.

With respect to this clone: The same CDR3 is also encoded by other DNA sequences in this sample. The chain links TRBV2 to TRBJ1-1; 7 bases match TRBD1. In germline, CDR1 is SNHLY, CDR2 FYNNEI. The junction had 1 base not matched to a gene; V was cut back by 5 bases and J by 1 base. The CDR3 totals 13 residues. The CDR3 spells CASSRDRNTEAFF. The CDR3 coding sequence is TGTGCCAGCAGTCGGGACAGGAACACTGAAGCTTTCTTT.

The chain carries TRBV7-9 and TRBJ1-4; D perhaps matches TRBD1 (6 bases). Germline-derived CDR1 and CDR2 are SEHNR and FQNEAQ (reference sequence). Trimming shortened V by 3 bases and J by 6 bases, and 11 bases separated the two germline ends. This CDR3 is 14 amino acids long. The CDR3 nucleotides read TGTGCCAGCAGCTTCGTACAGGGAGATGAAAAACTGTTTTTT. Protein: CASSFVQGDEKLFF.

In DNA, the CDR3 is TGTGCCAGCAGTCCGTCGAGCAGGGGGGACTACGAGCAGTACTTC. Translation gives CASSPSSRGDYEQYF. The chain uses TRBV27 and TRBJ2-7; a weak D match, TRBD1 (7 bases). Germline assignment: CDR1 MNHEY and CDR2 SMNVEV (reference sequence). V was pared by 5 bases and J by 3 bases, with 17 bases between. There are 15 residues in the CDR3.

CDR3 in amino acids: CSASVPGVNTEAFF. The DNA for the CDR3 is TGCAGTGCTAGTGTTCCGGGAGTGAACACTGAAGCTTTCTTT. The genes are TRBV20-1 and TRBJ1-1; D is ambiguous. Germline-derived CDR1 and CDR2 are DFQATT and SNEGSKA (reference sequence). V shed 3 bases and J shed 0 bases, with 11 bases lying between them. This CDR3 spans 14 amino acids.

V gene TRBV30 combines with J gene TRBJ1-2; tentative D call: TRBD1 (5 bases). The CDR3 runs to 14 residues. The germline V gene encodes CDR1 GTSNPN and CDR2 SVGIG (reference sequence). The ends were cut back, 1 base at V and 6 bases at J, with 15 bases in the middle. The CDR3: CAWSAPQGRDGYTF. The CDR3 bases are TGTGCCTGGAGTGCTCCGCAGGGAAGGGATGGCTACACCTTC.

This CDR3 reads CASSQEGQGVFEQYF. The DNA for the CDR3 is TGTGCCAGCAGCCAAGAAGGACAGGGAGTCTTCGAGCAGTACTTC. The chain carries TRBV4-2 and TRBJ2-7, with 8 bases that match TRBD1. CDR1 and CDR2 from the germline V gene are LGHNA and YNFKEQ. After removal of 0 bases from V and 6 bases from J, the junction contained 7 bases not matched to a gene. CDR3 length: 15 amino acids.

The CDR3: CASSLEGDTGELFF. In nucleotides, the CDR3 is TGCGCCAGCAGCTTGGAAGGAGACACCGGGGAGCTGTTTTTT. This rearrangement joins TRBV5-1 to TRBJ2-2; D remains unclear. The CDR3 totals 14 residues. CDR1 SGHRS and CDR2 YFSETQ come from the germline V gene. V shed 0 bases and J shed 3 bases, with 6 bases lying between them.

The chain links TRBV12-3 or TRBV12-4 to TRBJ2-7; 12 nucleotides agree with TRBD2. The CDR3 has 13 residues. V was clipped by 5 bases and J by 6 bases; unmatched bases: 2. CDR3 loop: CASSAGLAGEQYF. The CDR3 DNA sequence: TGTGCCAGCAGTGCGGGACTAGCGGGCGAGCAGTACTTC.

In this sample, this clone turned up once. The chain joins TRBV3-1 (or the pseudogene TRBV3-2) to TRBJ1-2; D gene uncertain. The length of the CDR3 is 15 residues. Trimming took 2 bases from V and 6 from J, leaving 16 bases between them. Germline lookup yields CDR1 LGHDT and CDR2 YNNKEL (reference sequence). The CDR3 region is CASSQYPTSGNGYTF. As DNA, the CDR3 is TGTGCCAGCAGCCAATATCCCACAAGTGGTAATGGCTACACCTTC.